This T cell receptor beta chain was captured by sequencing in a study of blood T cell repertoires in COVID-19 (dated by TCRdb to about 2020). In the study overall: Samples from collaborators originated in the United States, Italy and Spain and spanned both the acute and convalescent phases of COVID-19. The material from the prospective study consisted of cDNA or gDNA derived from T cells, B-cell-depleted T cells, or PBMCs. The dataset comprised deeply sampled blood TCRbeta repertoires from subjects exposed to, actively infected with, or recovered from COVID-19. The repertoires were released in a freely available public database intended as a resource for research on the immune response to SARS-CoV-2. The samples were drawn from two sources: the first 160 participants of the ongoing ImmuneRACE study, and fewer than 1,500 subjects contributed by 6 global collaborators. Nearly every sample came with metadata listing a de-identified subject ID, COVID-19 status, age in years and sex. Where HLA class I and class II types were available, the types were taken from metadata supplied by the sample provider, not from assay-based typing. Here is what the overall study found, with its caveats: Clinical and demographic metadata were provided uncurated, with the amount varying by source and participant.

The collaborating institutions used their own protocols to collect whole blood in K2EDTA tubes. For TCRbeta analysis, collaborator samples were shipped as frozen whole blood, as isolated PBMCs, or as DNA extracted from either sample type. TCRbeta CDR3 regions were amplified from genomic DNA by means of the immunoSEQ Assay, a bias-controlled multiplex PCR. The original methods were these. The number of nucleated cells in each sample was estimated by amplification of reference gene primers within the assay. Sequence reads were collapsed and filtered to measure the absolute abundance of every unique TCRbeta CDR3 rearrangement. For each sample, productive Simpson clonality was calculated as the square root of Simpson's diversity index across productive rearrangements. The table comes from immuneACCESS by way of TCRdb, which keeps in-frame sequences with V and J called. Part of the clones is missing from these tables; in studies checked, under half for an unresolved V gene and the rest for unknown reasons. For V, J and clone size, that table is used; D and trimming come from the DNA. The table for this sample lists about 190,000 clones; more than 70% of them were counted only once. The ten largest make up approximately 2.9% of the sample.

As concerns this clone: It has no known antigen specificity. The input lacks base qualities; no much larger clone sits a single base away.

This TCR was sampled from a man between 50 and 59 years old with active or convalescent COVID-19. The sample taken for sequencing was peripheral blood.

The CDR3 in this case is CASSRDSWDSPLHF. The DNA reads as follows: TGTGCCAGCAGTAGGGACAGTTGGGATTCACCCCTCCACTTT. The rearranged chain carries TRBV6-5 and TRBJ1-6; 7 bases in between match TRBD1. CDR1 and CDR2 are drawn from the germline V gene: MNHEY, SVGAGI. The CDR3 runs 14 residues from the cysteine to the phenylalanine. The sequence is cut down to CDR3 DNA, 42 bases in frame from base 1. From V the trimming removes 5 bases and from J it removes 8 bases, while the gene matches leave 6 bases of the junction unaccounted for.